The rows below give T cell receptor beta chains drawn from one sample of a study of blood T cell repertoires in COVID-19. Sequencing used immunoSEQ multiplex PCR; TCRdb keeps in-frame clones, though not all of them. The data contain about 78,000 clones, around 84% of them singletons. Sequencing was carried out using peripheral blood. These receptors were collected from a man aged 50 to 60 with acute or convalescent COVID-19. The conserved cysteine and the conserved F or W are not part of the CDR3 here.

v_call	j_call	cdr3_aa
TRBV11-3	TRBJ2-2	ASSYTLATTGSNTGELF
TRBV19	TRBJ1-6	ASRTAGTVNSPLH
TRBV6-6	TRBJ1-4	ASGLAGITNEKLF
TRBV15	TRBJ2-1	ATSRDLSGTSGGKNEQF
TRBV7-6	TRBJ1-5	ASSMGQHNQPQH
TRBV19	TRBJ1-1	ASRVTENTEAF
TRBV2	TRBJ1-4	ASSERRAFGEKLF
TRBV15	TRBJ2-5	ATSMSRGGETQY
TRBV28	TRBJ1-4	ASSSGTGNEKLF
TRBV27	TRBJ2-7	ASSFETGGNYEQY
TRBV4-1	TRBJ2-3	ASSQLEGARDTQY
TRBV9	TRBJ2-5	ASSDDREETQY
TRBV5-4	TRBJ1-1	ASSLKGVRTEAF
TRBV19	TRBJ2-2	ASSIEGGTGELF
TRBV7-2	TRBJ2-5	ASSSRTGSETQY
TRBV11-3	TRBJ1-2	ASSRDGNYGYT
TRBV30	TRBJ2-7	AWSLSSGGQY
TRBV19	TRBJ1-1	ASSISDRENTEAF
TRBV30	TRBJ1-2	AWSVTGGIGGYT
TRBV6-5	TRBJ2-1	ASSYSPGLSNEQF
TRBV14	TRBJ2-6	ASSQDYARFLPQGSGANVLT
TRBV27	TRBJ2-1	ASKDLAGGPYNEQF
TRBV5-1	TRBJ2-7	ASSLSGLANYEQY
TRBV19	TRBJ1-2	ASSLTGTDYGYT
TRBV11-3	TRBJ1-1	ASSSDRLNTEAF
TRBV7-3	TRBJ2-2	ASSPGLGNTGELF
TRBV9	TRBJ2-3	ASSVAEGWGADTQY
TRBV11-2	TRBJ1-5	ASSLGQGADQPQH
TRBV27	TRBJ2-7	ASSLSVSGVTYEQY
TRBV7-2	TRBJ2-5	ASSLEGGGGWGKTQY
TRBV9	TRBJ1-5	ASSVGQDNQPQH
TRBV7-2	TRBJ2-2	ASSSSSRGTGELF
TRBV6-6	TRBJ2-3	ASSYLGADTQY
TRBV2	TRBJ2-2	ASSVGQGNTGELF
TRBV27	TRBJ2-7	ASSFSVGSTYEQY
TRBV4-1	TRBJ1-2	ASSQRLGEAGYT
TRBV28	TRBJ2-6	ASSLEGGGANVLT
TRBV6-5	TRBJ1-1	ASSYSRTGDTEAF
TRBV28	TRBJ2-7	ASTQPGGSSYEQY
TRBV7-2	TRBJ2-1	ASSWNSGSSYNEQF
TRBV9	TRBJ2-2	ASSVSPGDGFAGELF
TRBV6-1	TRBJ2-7	ASSERVLEQY
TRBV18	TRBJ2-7	ASTASPGTGQEQY
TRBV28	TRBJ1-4	ASSNQDEKLF
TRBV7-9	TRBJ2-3	ASPDREVDTQY
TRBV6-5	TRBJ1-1	ASSYPPSVATEAF
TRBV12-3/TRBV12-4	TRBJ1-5	ASSYTAEAQH
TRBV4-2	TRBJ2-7	ASSHRLAEQYEQY
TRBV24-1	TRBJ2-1	ATRAGGPSGEQF
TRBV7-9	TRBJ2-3	ASNSGGIPDTQY
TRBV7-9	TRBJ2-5	ASSYTRTEETQY
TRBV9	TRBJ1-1	ASSVSPDRERTEAF
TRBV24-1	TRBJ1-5	ATSDRGDQPQH
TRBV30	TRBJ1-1	AWSVQGEVAF